These T cell receptor beta chains were read from a single sample in a study of shared clonotypes between healthy human individuals. This table comes from immunoSEQ multiplex PCR, and its TCRdb copy is limited to in-frame clones, with some not included. Counted here are around 600,000 clones, 95% to 98% occurring once; the ten biggest clones make up 0.3%. Sequenced input: naive CD8+ T cells sorted from blood. Every receptor here comes from a man aged 25-45 years in good health. The CDR3 runs from the conserved cysteine through the conserved F or W. D genes are given only for firm matches. Where a row states a size, it is once, few, many or the class of an expanded clone; other rows omit it.

clone_size | j_call | d_call | v_call | cdr3_nt | cdr3_aa
NA | TRBJ2-1 | NA | TRBV6-6 | TGTGCCAGCAGTTCTGGGGTCAATGAGCAGTTCTTC | CASSSGVNEQFF
NA | TRBJ2-1 | NA | TRBV27 | TGTGCCAGCAGTTCCCCCCTGGCGGGAAGGTCCTACAATGAGCAGTTCTTC | CASSSPLAGRSYNEQFF
NA | TRBJ2-3 | NA | TRBV27 | TGTGCCAGCAGTCTAGGCCCAAACGGACTGAATACGCAGTATTTT | CASSLGPNGLNTQYF
NA | TRBJ2-1 | NA | TRBV13 | TGTGCCAGCAGCTTAGTTAGGGCAGGCAATGAGCAGTTCTTC | CASSLVRAGNEQFF
NA | TRBJ2-7 | TRBD2 | TRBV29-1 | TGCAGCGTTGACACCCCCGACGGGGGGATTAGCGACGAGCAGTACTTC | CSVDTPDGGISDEQYF
NA | TRBJ1-2 | TRBD1 | TRBV7-2 | TGTGCCAGCAGCCTCGGACAGGGCAACTATGGCTACACCTTC | CASSLGQGNYGYTF
NA | TRBJ2-1 | NA | TRBV7-9 | TGTGCCAGCAGCTTAGTTGGTGATGAGCAGTTCTTC | CASSLVGDEQFF
NA | TRBJ2-7 | NA | TRBV29-1 | TGCAGCGTTGATTTGCAGGGACGGCCCGAGCAGTACTTC | CSVDLQGRPEQYF
NA | TRBJ2-1 | NA | TRBV20-1 | TGCAGTTTACAGGGTCATGAGCAGTTCTTC | CSLQGHEQFF
NA | TRBJ2-7 | TRBD1 | TRBV7-9 | TGTGCCAGCAGCCCACCGGACAGGAGCTACGAGCAGTACTTC | CASSPPDRSYEQYF
NA | TRBJ1-1 | TRBD1 | TRBV28 | TGTGCCAGCAGGGACAGGGCGGACACTGAAGCTTTCTTT | CASRDRADTEAFF
once | TRBJ2-1 | TRBD2 | TRBV4-3 | TGCGCCAGCAGCCAAATCGGTTCGGGGGGGTATGAGCAGTTCTTC | CASSQIGSGGYEQFF
NA | TRBJ2-1 | NA | TRBV29-1 | TGCAGCGTTGATGACAATGAGCAGTTCTTC | CSVDDNEQFF
once | TRBJ2-1 | TRBD2 | TRBV4-3 | TGCGCCAGCAGCCAAGATCCCACTAGCGGGACTTCCCAGTTCTTC | CASSQDPTSGTSQFF
NA | TRBJ2-1 | TRBD2 | TRBV4-1 | TGCGCCAGCAGCCAAGTGGGACTAGCGGGAGGCCATGAGCAGTTCTTC | CASSQVGLAGGHEQFF
NA | TRBJ1-3 | NA | TRBV11-2 | TGTGCCAGCAGTAGGGTGGCAGGTCCGGCTGGAAACACCATATATTTT | CASSRVAGPAGNTIYF
NA | TRBJ2-7 | TRBD1 | TRBV7-9 | TGTGCCAGCAGCCACGGGGACAGGGCTCCCTACGAGCAGTACTTC | CASSHGDRAPYEQYF
NA | TRBJ2-1 | NA | TRBV2 | TGTGCCAGCAGGGAGCGATCTACGGGGAGCCGCCAGTTCTTC | CASRERSTGSRQFF
NA | TRBJ2-6 | NA | TRBV7-9 | TGTGCCAGCAGCCAAATAATAGATGACGGGGCCAACGTCCTGACTTTC | CASSQIIDDGANVLTF
once | TRBJ1-1 | NA | TRBV2 | TGTGCCAGCAGTGAACCGGGCCATCTGAACACTGAAGCTTTCTTT | CASSEPGHLNTEAFF
NA | TRBJ2-2 | NA | TRBV18 | TGTGCCAGCTCGGGCTTGAACACCGGGGAGCTGTTTTTT | CASSGLNTGELFF
once | TRBJ1-1 | NA | TRBV28 | TGTGCCAGCAGTGACCGGGATCAGGTTGGGGCTTTCTTT | CASSDRDQVGAFF
NA | TRBJ2-7 | NA | TRBV7-9 | TGTGCCAGCAGCTCATACATCCGTGAGCCGTACTTC | CASSSYIREPYF
NA | TRBJ1-1 | NA | TRBV19 | TGTGCCAGTAGTATCAGTATCTATGAAGCTTTCTTT | CASSISIYEAFF
NA | TRBJ2-1 | NA | TRBV12-5 | TGTGCTAGTGGGACGACAGTTCATGGGGTCAATGAGCAGTTCTTC | CASGTTVHGVNEQFF
NA | TRBJ2-7 | TRBD2 | TRBV5-4 | TGTGCCAGCAGCTCACTTCCGGGAGGGGTGTCCTACGAGCAGTACTTC | CASSSLPGGVSYEQYF
once | TRBJ2-7 | NA | TRBV5-4 | TGTGCCAGCAGCTTGGCCGGGACTTTCCCCTACGAGCAGTACTTC | CASSLAGTFPYEQYF
NA | TRBJ2-1 | NA | TRBV5-1 | TGCGCCAGCAGCACACACGGACAGTCGACTGGATACAATGAGCAGTTCTTC | CASSTHGQSTGYNEQFF
once | TRBJ2-1 | TRBD1 | TRBV7-9 | TGTGCCAGCAGCTCAACAGAGGGGAACAGGGGCGCCTACAATGAGCAGTTCTTC | CASSSTEGNRGAYNEQFF
NA | TRBJ1-5 | NA | TRBV27 | TGTGCCAGCAGTTGGGCAGGGGCCGGTCAGCCCCAGCATTTT | CASSWAGAGQPQHF
NA | TRBJ1-2 | NA | TRBV21-1 | TGTGCCAGCAGCAGAACGACATGGGCGACAGGGCGGGCTAACTATGGCTACACCTTC | CASSRTTWATGRANYGYTF
NA | TRBJ2-1 | TRBD1 | TRBV9 | TGTGCCAGCAGCCCCCGGACAGGGCTGAATTACGACAATGAGCAGTTCTTC | CASSPRTGLNYDNEQFF
NA | TRBJ2-1 | NA | TRBV19 | TGTGCCAGTAGCCCGCAGTGGTATTCGGAGAATGAGCAGTTCTTC | CASSPQWYSENEQFF
NA | TRBJ1-5 | NA | TRBV15 | TGTGCCACCAGTCAGGGGAATCAGCCCCAGCATTTT | CATSQGNQPQHF
NA | TRBJ2-1 | NA | TRBV5-1 | TGCGCCAGCAGCTTGGAGCAGGGTTCCTACAATGAGCAGTTCTTC | CASSLEQGSYNEQFF
NA | TRBJ2-7 | NA | TRBV6-1 | TGTGCCAGCAGTGACAGCTCCTACGAGCAGTACTTC | CASSDSSYEQYF
NA | TRBJ1-2 | NA | TRBV6-6 | TGTGCCAGCGACGGGACGGACTCTAACTATGGCTACACCTTC | CASDGTDSNYGYTF
NA | TRBJ1-4 | NA | TRBV29-1 | TGCAGCCCCAATCGAGGGGCAACTAATGAAAAACTGTTTTTT | CSPNRGATNEKLFF
NA | TRBJ2-2 | NA | TRBV21-1 | TGTGCCAGCAGCGCCCGGGAGCTGTTTTTT | CASSARELFF
NA | TRBJ2-2 | NA | TRBV7-9 | TGTGCCAGCAGCCCACCGGCTAGCACCGGGGAGCTGTTTTTT | CASSPPASTGELFF
once | TRBJ1-2 | NA | TRBV4-1 | TGCGCCAGCAGCCAAGAGATAGCGGACAATGGCTACACCTTC | CASSQEIADNGYTF
NA | TRBJ2-1 | NA | TRBV29-1 | TGCAGCGCTAAACACAGCAGCTCCTACAATGAGCAGTTCTTC | CSAKHSSSYNEQFF